This TCR beta chain is from a study of Ad26.COV2.S vaccination and SARS-CoV-2 variants. Study results and caveats: The authors reported substantial breadth in spike-specific CD8+ and CD4+ T cell responses after vaccination.

This CDR3 has 15 residues. Germline V gene sequence: CDR1 SGHRS, CDR2 YFSETQ. The germline V and J ends were trimmed by 1 base and 0 bases, with 7 bases remaining between them. Produced via immunoSEQ multiplex PCR; TCRdb's table is partial and in-frame only. The sample yields 350,000 to 500,000 clones, approximately 87% seen once. Comments on this clone: Its antigen is unidentified.

The sample's treatment: about 20 received Ad26.COV2.S at low or high dose, single or two shots; 5 received placebo; per-sample allocation not given. Collection of the samples took place on day 63 after the first injection of vaccine or placebo. The sample here was peripheral blood, taken in a trial of Ad26.COV2.S vaccine versus placebo. This clonotype was sampled from a person aged 18-65 years who received the Ad26.COV2.S COVID-19 vaccine or a placebo. V and J are TRBV5-1 and TRBJ2-2; D is unresolved. Written as DNA, the CDR3 is TGCGCCAGCAGCTTGAGGTCTGCGAACACCGGGGAGCTGTTTTTT. Translation gives CASSLRSANTGELFF.